This T cell receptor (beta chain) was obtained from a study of T cell clonality in common variable immunodeficiency. This clone appeared a few times. Sequencing ends 3 residues short of the CDR3 end; the germline J gene provides the rest. The CDR3 extends over 15 amino acids. Looked up from germline, CDR1 is SGHRS and CDR2 is YFSETQ. Both groups were predominantly of Caucasian heritage. Only in-frame clones appear in the TCRdb table, and some are missing; sequencing was by immunoSEQ multiplex PCR. In total the sample includes some 39,000 clones, none of them seen once. The sequenced sample was peripheral blood mononuclear cells. This sequence originates from a person between 18 and 75 years old in good health. V gene TRBV5-1 combines with J gene TRBJ2-3; weak D call: TRBD2 (7 bases). CDR3 DNA (partial): TGCGCCAGCAGCTTGGAGGGGGGGAGCAATCAGCCG. Translating it yields CASSLEGGSNQP. The entire CDR3 protein reads CASSLEGGSNQPQYF.